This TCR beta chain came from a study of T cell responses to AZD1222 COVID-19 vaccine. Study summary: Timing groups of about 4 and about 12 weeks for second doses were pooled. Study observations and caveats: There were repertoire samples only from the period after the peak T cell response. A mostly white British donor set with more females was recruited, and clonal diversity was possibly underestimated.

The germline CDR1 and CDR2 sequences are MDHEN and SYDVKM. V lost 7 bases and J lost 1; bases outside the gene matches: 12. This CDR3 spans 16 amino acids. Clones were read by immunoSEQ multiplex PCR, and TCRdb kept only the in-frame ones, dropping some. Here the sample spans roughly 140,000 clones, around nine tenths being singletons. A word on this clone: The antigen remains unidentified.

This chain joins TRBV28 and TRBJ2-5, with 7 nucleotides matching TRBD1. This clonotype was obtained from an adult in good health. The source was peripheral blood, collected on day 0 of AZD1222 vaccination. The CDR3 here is CASTKGAGHFQETQYF. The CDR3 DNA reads TGTGCCAGCACAAAGGGGGCAGGGCATTTCCAAGAGACCCAGTACTTC.